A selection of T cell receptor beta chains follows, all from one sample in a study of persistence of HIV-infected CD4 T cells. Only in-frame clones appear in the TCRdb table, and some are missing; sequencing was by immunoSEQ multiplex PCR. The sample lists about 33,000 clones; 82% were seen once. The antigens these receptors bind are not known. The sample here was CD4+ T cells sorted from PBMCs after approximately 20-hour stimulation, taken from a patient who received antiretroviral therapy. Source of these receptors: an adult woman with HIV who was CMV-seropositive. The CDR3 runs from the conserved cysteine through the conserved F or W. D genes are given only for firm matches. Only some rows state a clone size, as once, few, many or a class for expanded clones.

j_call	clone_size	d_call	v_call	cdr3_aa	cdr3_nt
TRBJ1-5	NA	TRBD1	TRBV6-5	CASARTGLSNQPQHF	TGTGCCAGCGCCCGGACAGGGCTCAGCAATCAGCCCCAGCATTTT
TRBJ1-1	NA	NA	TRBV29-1	CSVVGTVGTEAFF	TGCAGCGTGGTGGGAACTGTTGGCACTGAAGCTTTCTTT
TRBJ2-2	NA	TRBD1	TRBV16	CASTKTYRGQNTGELFF	TGTGCCAGCACCAAGACCTACAGGGGGCAGAACACCGGGGAGCTGTTTTTT
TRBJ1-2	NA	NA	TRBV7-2	CASSLTGLVGYTF	TGTGCCAGCAGCCTAACAGGGTTGGTAGGCTACACCTTC
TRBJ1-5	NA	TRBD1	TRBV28	CASSFGTGDQPQHF	TGTGCCAGCAGTTTTGGGACAGGGGACCAGCCCCAGCATTTT
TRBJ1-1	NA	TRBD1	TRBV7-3	CASSSDRGRAAFF	TGTGCCAGCAGCTCGGACAGGGGGCGCGCAGCTTTCTTT
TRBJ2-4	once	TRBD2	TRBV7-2	CASSLVGTSGTVAKNIQYF	TGTGCCAGCAGCTTAGTTGGGACTAGCGGGACCGTAGCCAAAAACATTCAGTACTTC
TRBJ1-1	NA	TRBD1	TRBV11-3	CASSYRGGTEAFF	TGTGCCAGCAGCTACAGGGGCGGAACTGAAGCTTTCTTT
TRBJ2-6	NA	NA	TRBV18	CASSPGGASGANVLTF	TGTGCCAGCTCACCCGGAGGGGCCTCTGGGGCCAACGTCCTGACTTTC
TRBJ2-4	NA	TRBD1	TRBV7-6	CASSLEQGLGIQYF	TGTGCCAGCAGCTTAGAACAGGGGTTGGGCATTCAGTACTTC
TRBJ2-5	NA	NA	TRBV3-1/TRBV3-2	CASSHDAQTQYF	TGTGCCAGCAGCCATGACGCCCAGACCCAGTACTTC
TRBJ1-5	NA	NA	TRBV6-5	CASSKEYSNQPQHF	TGTGCCAGCTCTAAGGAGTATAGCAATCAGCCCCAGCATTTT
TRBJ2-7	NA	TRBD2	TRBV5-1	CASSLEASGRALFYEQYF	TGCGCCAGCAGCTTGGAAGCTAGCGGGAGGGCCCTTTTCTACGAGCAGTACTTC
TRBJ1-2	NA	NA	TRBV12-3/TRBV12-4	CASSLDVRVDF	TGTGCCAGCAGTTTAGATGTCAGGGTGGACTTC
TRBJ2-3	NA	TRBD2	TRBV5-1	CASSEERAGGTDTQYF	TGCGCCAGCAGCGAGGAGCGAGCGGGGGGGACAGATACGCAGTATTTT
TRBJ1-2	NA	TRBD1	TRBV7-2	CASSPYGQGANYGYTF	TGTGCCAGCAGCCCATACGGACAGGGGGCTAACTATGGCTACACCTTC
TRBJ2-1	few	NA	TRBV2	CASSMDDNEQFF	TGTGCCAGCAGTATGGACGACAATGAGCAGTTCTTC
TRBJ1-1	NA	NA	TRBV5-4	CASQGGVKAEAFF	TGTGCCAGCCAAGGAGGGGTTAAGGCTGAAGCTTTCTTT
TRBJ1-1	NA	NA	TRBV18	CASSTTHTEAFF	TGTGCCAGCTCAACAACACACACTGAAGCTTTCTTT
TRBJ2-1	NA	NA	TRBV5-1	CASSLGAGYNEQFF	TGCGCCAGCAGCTTGGGGGCAGGTTACAATGAGCAGTTCTTC
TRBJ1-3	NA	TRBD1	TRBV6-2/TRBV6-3	CASSYFGTVSGNTIYF	TGTGCCAGCAGTTACTTCGGGACAGTCTCTGGAAACACCATATATTTT
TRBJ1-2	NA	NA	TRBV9	CASSGWKGYTF	TGTGCCAGCAGCGGATGGAAGGGCTACACCTTC
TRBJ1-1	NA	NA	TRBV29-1	CSGRPTLNTEAFF	TGCAGCGGGCGCCCGACCCTGAACACTGAAGCTTTCTTT
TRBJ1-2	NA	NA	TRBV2	CASSELTAGYTF	TGTGCCAGCAGTGAATTAACAGCTGGCTACACCTTC
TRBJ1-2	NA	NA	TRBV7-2	CASSFQPGAIYGYTF	TGTGCCAGCAGTTTCCAACCGGGGGCGATCTATGGCTACACCTTC
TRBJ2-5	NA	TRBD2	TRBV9	CASSATSGEQETQYF	TGTGCCAGCAGCGCGACTAGCGGAGAACAAGAGACCCAGTACTTC
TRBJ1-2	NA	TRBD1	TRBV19	CASSLPGQRYGYTF	TGTGCCAGTAGTCTACCGGGACAGCGCTATGGCTACACCTTC
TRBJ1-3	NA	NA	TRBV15	CATSTDTIGNTIYF	TGTGCCACCAGCACAGACACCATTGGAAACACCATATATTTT
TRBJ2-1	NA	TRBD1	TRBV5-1	CASTITETGGSYNEQFF	TGCGCCAGCACAATTACGGAGACAGGGGGGTCCTACAATGAGCAGTTCTTC
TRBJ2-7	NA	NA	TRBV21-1	CASSSRGLALQSSSYEQYF	TGTGCCAGCAGCAGTAGGGGACTAGCGCTACAATCGTCCTCCTACGAGCAGTACTTC
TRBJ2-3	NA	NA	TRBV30	CAWSEGLRTDTQYF	TGTGCCTGGAGTGAAGGACTTCGCACAGATACGCAGTATTTT
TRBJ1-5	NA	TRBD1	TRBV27	CASSPAQGANQPQHF	TGTGCCAGCAGTCCCGCACAGGGGGCGAATCAGCCCCAGCATTTT
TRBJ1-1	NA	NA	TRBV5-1	CASSLGRTKNTEAFF	TGCGCCAGCAGCTTGGGACGGACCAAGAACACTGAAGCTTTCTTT
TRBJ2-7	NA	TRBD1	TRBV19	CASRGQGAYEQYF	TGTGCCAGTAGGGGGCAGGGGGCCTACGAGCAGTACTTC
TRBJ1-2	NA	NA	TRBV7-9	CASSPHSSGADGYTF	TGTGCCAGCAGCCCACACTCATCTGGGGCGGATGGCTACACCTTC
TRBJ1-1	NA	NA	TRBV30	CAWRFGGRDTEAFF	TGTGCCTGGAGGTTTGGAGGGAGGGACACTGAAGCTTTCTTT
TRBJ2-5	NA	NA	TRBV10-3	CAISEMRETQYF	TGTGCCATCAGTGAAATGCGAGAGACCCAGTACTTC
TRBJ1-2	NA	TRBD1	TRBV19	CASGITGGLGYGYTF	TGTGCCAGTGGGATAACAGGGGGCCTTGGATATGGCTACACCTTC
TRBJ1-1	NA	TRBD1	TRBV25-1	CASSPGQGMNTEAFF	TGTGCCAGCAGTCCCGGACAGGGGATGAACACTGAAGCTTTCTTT
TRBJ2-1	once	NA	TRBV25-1	CASARDPGVNEQFF	TGTGCCAGCGCCCGGGACCCTGGTGTCAATGAGCAGTTCTTC
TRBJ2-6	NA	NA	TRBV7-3	CASSSFQEISGANVLTF	TGTGCCAGCAGCTCTTTCCAGGAGATCTCTGGGGCCAACGTCCTGACTTTC
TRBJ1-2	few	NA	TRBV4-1	CASSQDGTALYGYTF	TGCGCCAGCAGCCAAGATGGAACAGCCCTCTATGGCTACACCTTC
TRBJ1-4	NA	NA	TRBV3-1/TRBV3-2	CASSHSHGGEKLFF	TGTGCCAGCAGCCACAGCCACGGCGGGGAAAAACTGTTTTTT
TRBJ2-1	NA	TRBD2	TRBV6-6	CASSLGAGGGNEQFF	TGTGCCAGCAGTCTCGGAGCGGGGGGGGGAAATGAGCAGTTCTTC
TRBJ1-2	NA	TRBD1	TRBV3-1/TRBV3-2	CASSRQTGGDGYTF	TGTGCCAGCAGCCGACAAACAGGGGGCGATGGCTACACCTTC
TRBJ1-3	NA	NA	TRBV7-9	CASDVPVSGNTIYF	TGTGCCAGCGACGTTCCCGTCAGCGGAAACACCATATATTTT
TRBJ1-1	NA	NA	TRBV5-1	CASSLDLTGSTEAFF	TGCGCCAGCAGCTTGGACCTCACGGGGAGCACTGAAGCTTTCTTT
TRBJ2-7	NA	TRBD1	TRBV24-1	CAIEGQGSYEQYF	TGTGCCATAGAGGGACAGGGTTCCTACGAGCAGTACTTC
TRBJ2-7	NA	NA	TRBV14	CASSQGVGAWYEQYF	TGTGCCAGCAGCCAAGGGGTAGGGGCTTGGTACGAGCAGTACTTC
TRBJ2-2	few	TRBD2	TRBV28	CAIRGGNTGELFF	TGTGCCATCCGCGGGGGGAACACCGGGGAGCTGTTTTTT
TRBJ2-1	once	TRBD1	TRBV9	CASSADRPEYNEQFF	TGTGCCAGCAGCGCGGACAGGCCCGAGTACAATGAGCAGTTCTTC
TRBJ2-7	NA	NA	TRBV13	CASSLYSSEQYF	TGTGCCAGCAGCTTATACTCCAGCGAGCAGTACTTC
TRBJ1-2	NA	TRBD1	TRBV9	CASSVEGFWGQDGGYTF	TGTGCCAGCAGCGTAGAAGGATTTTGGGGACAGGATGGGGGCTACACCTTC
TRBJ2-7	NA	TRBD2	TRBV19	CASSVQTSGGYEQYF	TGTGCCAGTAGTGTCCAGACTAGCGGCGGTTACGAGCAGTACTTC
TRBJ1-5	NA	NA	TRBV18	CASSPGVGSNQPQHF	TGTGCCAGCTCACCGGGAGTGGGGAGCAATCAGCCCCAGCATTTT
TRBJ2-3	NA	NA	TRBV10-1	CASSDRRERTDTQYF	TGCGCCAGCAGTGATCGGCGGGAAAGGACAGATACGCAGTATTTT
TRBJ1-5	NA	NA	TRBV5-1	CASSLGEGNQPQHF	TGCGCCAGCAGCTTGGGGGAGGGCAATCAGCCCCAGCATTTT
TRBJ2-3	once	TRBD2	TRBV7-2	CASSFRLAGGHRVDTQYF	TGTGCCAGCAGCTTCAGACTAGCGGGGGGCCACCGGGTAGATACGCAGTATTTT